A selection of T cell receptor beta chains follows, all from one sample in a study of blood T cell repertoires in COVID-19. Profiled with immunoSEQ multiplex PCR; TCRdb holds only in-frame clones, not every one. The profile covers roughly 310,000 clones, with about 91% appearing a single time and approximately 9.4% taken by the ten largest. The sequenced sample was PBMCs or T cells enriched from blood (not recorded which). The receptor set was obtained from a woman aged 40 to 50 who had recovered from COVID-19. CDR3s include the opening cysteine and the closing phenylalanine or tryptophan. The D gene is left open where the match is weak. Some rows mark clone size as missing; the rest say once, few, many or name a class of expanded clone.

. TRBJ2-3 TRBV7-2 . TGTGCCAGTTCGAGTTGGTCAGATACGCAGTATTTT CASSSWSDTQYF
. TRBJ2-3 TRBV9 TRBD2 TGTGCCAGCAGCGTGAGGAGCGGGGGGGTTCTCACAGATACGCAGTATTTT CASSVRSGGVLTDTQYF
. TRBJ1-5 TRBV29-1 TRBD1 TGCAGCGCCGAGACAGGGGATAGCAATCAGCCCCAGCATTTT CSAETGDSNQPQHF
once TRBJ2-5 TRBV28 . TGTGCCAGCAGATCGACAGCGAGGGAGACCCAGTACTTC CASRSTARETQYF
. TRBJ1-2 TRBV13 TRBD1 TGTGCCAGCAGCGTAGGACAGGGGTGGGGCTACACCTTC CASSVGQGWGYTF
. TRBJ2-7 TRBV20-1 . TGCAGTGCTAGTTCCCCAGCGGGTCCCTACGAGCAGTACTTC CSASSPAGPYEQYF
. TRBJ1-4 TRBV28 . TGTGCCAGCAGTTGGGCAGGACAAGGTACAACTAATGAAAAACTGTTTTTT CASSWAGQGTTNEKLFF
. TRBJ2-3 TRBV10-3 . TGTGCCATCAGTGAAGTAGGCCGACAGCTAAGTACAGATACGCAGTATTTT CAISEVGRQLSTDTQYF
. TRBJ2-3 TRBV7-3 TRBD1 TGTGCCAGCAGCATTACAGGGGGCCGTACAGATACGCAGTATTTT CASSITGGRTDTQYF
. TRBJ2-1 TRBV10-3 TRBD1 TGTGCCATCAGGGATCCGGGACAGGGGAATGAGCAGTTCTTC CAIRDPGQGNEQFF
. TRBJ2-3 TRBV28 . TGTGCCAGCAGTTCGATCTGGCGGACTAGCACAGATACGCAGTATTTT CASSSIWRTSTDTQYF
. TRBJ2-1 TRBV12-5 . TGTGCTAGTGGTATATACAGGAGCAATGAGCAGTTCTTC CASGIYRSNEQFF
few TRBJ2-2 TRBV7-9 . TGTGCCAGCAGCCCTAACACCGGGGAGCTGTTTTTT CASSPNTGELFF
. TRBJ1-3 TRBV9 . TGTGCCAGCAGCGCCCCCGGGGACACCATATATTTT CASSAPGDTIYF
. TRBJ2-1 TRBV11-3 TRBD1 TGTGCCAGCAGCTACAGGCAGGGGGATTACAATGAGCAGTTCTTC CASSYRQGDYNEQFF
. TRBJ1-6 TRBV2 . TGTGCCAGCAGTGAAGCGCGGTCCCATGGCGATTCACCCCTCCACTTT CASSEARSHGDSPLHF
. TRBJ2-1 TRBV11-3 TRBD2 TGTGCCAGCAGCTCCCAGACTAGCGGGAGAGGGCGGTATGAGCAGTTCTTC CASSSQTSGRGRYEQFF
. TRBJ1-5 TRBV19 . TGTGCCAGTAGTATTGTAGTCTCCCAGCCCCAGCATTTT CASSIVVSQPQHF
. TRBJ2-5 TRBV11-2 . TGTGCCAGCAGCTTTCTCAGAGGGGGGGACTCGGAGACCCAGTACTTC CASSFLRGGDSETQYF
once TRBJ1-3 TRBV19 . TGTGCCAGTAGTATGGGCCAGCGGAACACCATATATTTT CASSMGQRNTIYF
. TRBJ2-1 TRBV7-2 TRBD1 TGTGCCAGCAGCGCCGCCGGGACAGGGGGCTATGAGCAGTTCTTC CASSAAGTGGYEQFF
. TRBJ1-2 TRBV6-2/TRBV6-3 . TGTGCCAGCAGTTACTCGAGTGTAATCTATGGCTACACCTTC CASSYSSVIYGYTF
once TRBJ2-7 TRBV5-4 . TGTGCCAGCAGCTTGGAGTTAGGGGTGCCTTACGAGCAGTACTTC CASSLELGVPYEQYF
. TRBJ2-3 TRBV9 TRBD1 TGTGCCAGCAGCGTCGGGACAGGGGGCTGGACAGATACGCAGTATTTT CASSVGTGGWTDTQYF
. TRBJ1-4 TRBV5-1 . TGCGCCAGCAGCTTAGGGGCAACTAATGAAAAACTGTTTTTT CASSLGATNEKLFF
. TRBJ1-1 TRBV28 TRBD1 TGTGCCAGCAGTTTAAGACAGGGCAGAACTGAAGCTTTCTTT CASSLRQGRTEAFF
. TRBJ2-2 TRBV27 TRBD1 TGTGCCAGCAGTTCCCGGGACAGGGTCGACACCGGGGAGCTGTTTTTT CASSSRDRVDTGELFF
. TRBJ1-2 TRBV12-2 . TGTGCAAGTCGCTTAGACAGCAAACTCTTCTATGGCTACACCTTC CASRLDSKLFYGYTF
. TRBJ2-1 TRBV7-6 . TGTGCCAGCAGCTTGGTGGGCCCCTACAATGAGCAGTTCTTC CASSLVGPYNEQFF
once TRBJ2-1 TRBV13 . TGTGCCAGCAGCCCAACCCCACAAGACAATGAGCAGTTCTTC CASSPTPQDNEQFF
. TRBJ1-1 TRBV5-1 TRBD1 TGCGCCAGCAGCTGGACGACAGGGACTGAAGCTTTCTTT CASSWTTGTEAFF
. TRBJ1-5 TRBV21-1 . TGTGCCAGCAGCGACCGCCGGGACAGGGCACATCAGCCCCAGCATTTT CASSDRRDRAHQPQHF
. TRBJ2-1 TRBV2 TRBD2 TGTGCCAGCACTAGCGGGGGTAAGGGTGAGCAGTTCTTC CASTSGGKGEQFF
. TRBJ2-7 TRBV7-2 TRBD1 TGTGCCAGCAGCTTAGTTTTGAGGGGGCTAACTTACGAGCAGTACTTC CASSLVLRGLTYEQYF
. TRBJ2-7 TRBV15 . TGTGCCACCAGCCTAACAGGGCCCTCCTACGAGCAGTACTTC CATSLTGPSYEQYF
. TRBJ2-7 TRBV28 . TGTGCCAGCAGTTTAGGGGGGGCGCTCGACGAGCAGTACTTC CASSLGGALDEQYF
. TRBJ2-1 TRBV4-1 TRBD2 TGCGCCAGCAGCCAATATAGCGGGGGCGTTGCGAATGAGCAGTTCTTC CASSQYSGGVANEQFF
. TRBJ1-6 TRBV29-1 . TGCAGCGTTGAGGTGGCAGGGAAGGGTTCACCCCTCCACTTT CSVEVAGKGSPLHF
. TRBJ2-7 TRBV27 TRBD2 TGTGCCAGCAGTTTATTTGCTAGCGGGGGTTCCTACGAGCAGTACTTC CASSLFASGGSYEQYF
. TRBJ2-1 TRBV18 TRBD2 TGTGCCAGCTCACTCAGGACTAGCGGGCTGACAACCAGTACAATGGAGCAGTTCTTC CASSLRTSGLTTSTMEQFF
. TRBJ1-2 TRBV5-6 . TGTGCCAGCAGCTTGGGCGAGGAGTCCCATGGCTACACCTTC CASSLGEESHGYTF
. TRBJ1-4 TRBV5-3 . TGTGCCAGAAGCTCCCCAGGGGTTCGGGAAAAACTGTTTTTT CARSSPGVREKLFF
. TRBJ1-1 TRBV19 TRBD1 TGTGCCAGTACCCATTGGGACAGAAACACTGAAGCTTTCTTT CASTHWDRNTEAFF
. TRBJ2-5 TRBV5-1 . TGCGCCAGCAGCTTGGGTAGCGCTCAAGAGACCCAGTACTTC CASSLGSAQETQYF
. TRBJ2-2 TRBV10-3 . TGTGCCATCAGTGAGTCTCGGGGGAACACCGGGGAGCTGTTTTTT CAISESRGNTGELFF
. TRBJ2-1 TRBV5-4 . TGTGCCAGCAGCTTGCGGCGGGTCTCCTACAATGAGCAGTTCTTC CASSLRRVSYNEQFF
. TRBJ1-1 TRBV10-3 . TGTGCCATCAGTGAGAGGTCAGGGGAGACCACTGAAGCTTTCTTT CAISERSGETTEAFF
. TRBJ1-3 TRBV19 . TGTGCCAGTAGTATGAGGGGGTCTGGAAACACCATATATTTT CASSMRGSGNTIYF
few TRBJ2-3 TRBV7-2 . TGTGCCAGCAGCTCCCCTCAGGCGGGCACGCAGTATTTT CASSSPQAGTQYF
. TRBJ2-4 TRBV28 TRBD2 TGTGCCAGCAGTTCCCCTCCGGGGGGGGGCTACAAAAACATTCAGTACTTC CASSSPPGGGYKNIQYF
once TRBJ2-1 TRBV29-1 . TGCAGCGTTCCCTCATGGGGCGTCGGGTACAATGAGCAGTTCTTC CSVPSWGVGYNEQFF
. TRBJ2-3 TRBV5-6 TRBD1 TGTGCCAGCAGCCTACGGACAGGGTCGACAGATACGCAGTATTTT CASSLRTGSTDTQYF
. TRBJ2-7 TRBV5-4 TRBD1 TGTGCCAGCAGCGCCTGGACAGGGACCTACGAGCAGTACTTC CASSAWTGTYEQYF
. TRBJ2-5 TRBV6-2/TRBV6-3 TRBD1 TGTGCCAGCAGTTCGGGACAGAGCCAAGAGACCCAGTACTTC CASSSGQSQETQYF